This T cell receptor (beta chain) was captured in a study of cytomegalovirus exposure and HLA in healthy donors. Study details: Roughly 180 million T cells yielded 120 million or so unique TCR beta sequences, as an earlier analysis found.

Primers for the PCR totalled 60 Vbeta and 13 Jbeta. Data came from immunoSEQ multiplex PCR; TCRdb stores just in-frame clones and leaves some out. Of about 200,000 clones listed, around 83% are singletons. Findings and caveats of the study: The Asian-associated ancestry cluster reportedly had fewer N-insertions than the approximately 690-donor mean in a later analysis.

Trimming at V came to 2 bases and at J to 5 bases, leaving 2 bases not matched to a gene. Germline V gene data show CDR1 as GTSNPN and CDR2 as SVGIG (reference sequence). CDR3 length equals 13 residues. Note on this clone: The antigen remains unidentified.

This receptor was taken from a girl aged 5 to 17 in good health and CMV-seronegative. Sample: PBMCs. This chain joins TRBV30 and TRBJ2-7; 11 bases fit TRBD1. The CDR3 bases are TGTGCCTGGAGTTGGGACAGGGGGAACGAGCAGTACTTC. This codes for CAWSWDRGNEQYF.